The 4 T cell receptor beta chains in this list originate from one sample, sequenced in a study of beta chain features in type 1 diabetes. As every portion of the isolated RNA was reverse transcribed, the sequencing read expressed TCRB transcripts. The assay was immunoSEQ multiplex PCR, and TCRdb's table has in-frame clones only and misses some. The table lists some 150,000 clones, around 10% of them singletons, with approximately 2% in the top ten. Source material: central memory CD4+ T cells from blood. The receptors originated from a man between 18 and 29 years old in good health.

The J gene is TRBJ2-3, the V gene TRBV4-3, with TRBD2 matching 8 bases. Trimming cost V 4 bases and J 3 bases; bases outside gene matches: 6. CDR1 LGHNA and CDR2 YSLEER come from the germline V gene. CDR3 length: 15 amino acids. The CDR3 region has the DNA TGCGCCAGCAGCCGCTCGGGACTAGAAACAGATACGCAGTATTTT. The encoded protein is CASSRSGLETDTQYF.

This chain joins TRBV30 and TRBJ1-2, with D perhaps matching TRBD1 (5 bases). The V gene's germline CDR1 is GTSNPN and CDR2 SVGIG (reference sequence). V gave up 5 bases and J gave up 5 bases, with 12 bases separating them. The CDR3 runs to 12 residues. CDR3: CAWAQGRYGYTF. CDR3 sequence (DNA): TGTGCCTGGGCTCAGGGTCGGTATGGCTACACCTTC.

The chain combines TRBV5-4 with TRBJ2-1; 10 nucleotides agree with TRBD2. Germline CDR1 and CDR2: SGHNT and YYREEE (reference sequence). The CDR3 sequence is 15 residues long. V trimming: 2 bases; J trimming: 7 bases; junction bases outside the gene matches: 6. The CDR3 DNA is TGTGCCAGCAGCTTATCACTAGCGGGGCGGAATGAGCAGTTCTTC. This encodes CASSLSLAGRNEQFF.

This clone was detected only a few times. DNA for the CDR3: TGTGCCAGCAGTGTCATAGCGAGCAACGAGCAGTACTTC. Amino acids: CASSVIASNEQYF. The rearrangement uses TRBV28 and TRBJ2-7; D is possibly TRBD2 (5 bases). Trimming removed 5 bases at V and 5 bases at J, with 13 bases between. The CDR3 is 13 amino acids. Germline V gives CDR1 MDHEN, CDR2 SYDVKM. Variable domain in full (rest from reference TRBV28 and TRBJ2-7): DVKVTQSSRYLVKRTGEKVFLECVQDMDHENMFWYRQDPGLGLRLIYFSYDVKMKEKGDIPEGYSVSREKKERFSLILESASTNQTSMYLCASSVIASNEQYFGPGTRLTVT.